The entry that follows covers one T cell receptor (beta chain) sequence. The antigen is unknown. A second PCR, run for roughly 7 to 11 cycles, used a sample-barcoded 5' primer plus a J-beta primer mix. TCRdb called the 5' RACE reads again in MiXCR, with one record for every CDR3 protein. The profile covers about 320,000 distinct CDR3 sequences, with around 30% appearing a single time and 25% to 30% taken by the ten largest. Trimming removed 5 bases from V and 10 bases from J; junction bases left unmatched: 11. Germline-derived CDR1 and CDR2 are SGHVS and FQNEAQ. This CDR3 spans 16 amino acids. The data were taken from a study of blood T cells in healthy people across ages. Findings and caveats of the study: Those diversity estimates obtained from one million T cells were thought to be underestimates.

The sample, 9 to 10 milliliters of peripheral blood, was drawn from each donor. The chain has TRBV7-8 and TRBJ2-2, with TRBD2 matching over 12 bases. The source material was blood. The source of this sequence is a woman in her seventies in good health. DNA for the CDR3: TGTGCCAGCAGCGAAGCGACTAGCGGGAGTTTTCAGGAGCTGTTTTTT. Protein: CASSEATSGSFQELFF.